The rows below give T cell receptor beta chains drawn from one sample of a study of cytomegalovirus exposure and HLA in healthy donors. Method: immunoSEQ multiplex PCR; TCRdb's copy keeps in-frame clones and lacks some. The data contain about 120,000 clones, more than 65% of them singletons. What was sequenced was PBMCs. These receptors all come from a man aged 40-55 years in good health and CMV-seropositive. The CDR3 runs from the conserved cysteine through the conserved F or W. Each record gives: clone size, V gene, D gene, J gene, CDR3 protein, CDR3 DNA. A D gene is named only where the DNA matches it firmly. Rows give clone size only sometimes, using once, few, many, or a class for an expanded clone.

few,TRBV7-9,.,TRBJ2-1,CASRPTQGGEQFF,TGTGCCAGCAGACCCACCCAGGGTGGTGAGCAGTTCTTC
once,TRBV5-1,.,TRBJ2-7,CASSLGVHEQYF,TGCGCCAGCAGCTTAGGGGTCCACGAGCAGTACTTC
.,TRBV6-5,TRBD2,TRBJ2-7,CASSLAGGGGFEQYF,TGTGCCAGCAGCCTTGCGGGGGGCGGGGGATTCGAGCAGTACTTC
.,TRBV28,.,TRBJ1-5,CASSLSGQGWQPQHF,TGTGCCAGCAGTTTATCCGGGCAGGGATGGCAGCCCCAGCATTTT
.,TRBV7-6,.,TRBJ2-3,CASSLLSQGSTDTQYF,TGTGCCAGCAGCTTACTCAGTCAGGGAAGCACAGATACGCAGTATTTT
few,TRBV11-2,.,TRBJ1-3,CASSLDITGSGNTIYF,TGTGCCAGCAGCTTAGACATAACAGGGTCTGGAAACACCATATATTTT
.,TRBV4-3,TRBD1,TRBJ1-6,CASSQDGTGRRSPLHF,TGCGCCAGCAGCCAAGACGGGACAGGTCGGCGCTCACCCCTCCACTTT
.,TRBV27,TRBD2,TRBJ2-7,CASSSGDSYEQYF,TGTGCCAGCAGTAGCGGGGACTCCTACGAGCAGTACTTC
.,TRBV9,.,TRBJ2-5,CASSAAAGETQYF,TGTGCCAGCAGCGCGGCCGCAGGAGAGACCCAGTACTTC
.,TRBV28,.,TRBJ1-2,CASSFAGKGYTF,TGTGCCAGCAGTTTCGCAGGGAAAGGCTACACCTTC
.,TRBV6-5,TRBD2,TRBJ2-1,CASSYSAGGNNEQFF,TGTGCCAGCAGTTACTCGGCGGGGGGTAACAATGAGCAGTTCTTC
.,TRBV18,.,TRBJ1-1,CASSPPGGLNTEAFF,TGTGCCAGCTCACCACCCGGGGGTTTGAACACTGAAGCTTTCTTT
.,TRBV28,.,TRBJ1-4,CASSTDRPRGVYEKLFF,TGTGCCAGCAGCACCGACCGACCTCGGGGGGTATATGAAAAACTGTTTTTT
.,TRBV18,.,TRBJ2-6,CASSPLGVLLTSGANVLTF,TGTGCCAGCTCACCACTTGGAGTCCTACTCACCTCTGGGGCCAACGTCCTGACTTTC
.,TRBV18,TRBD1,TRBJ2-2,CASRDSLKRTGELFF,TGTGCCAGCCGGGACAGCCTTAAAAGAACCGGGGAGCTGTTTTTT
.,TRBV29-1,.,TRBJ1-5,CSVTRDTNQPQHF,TGCAGCGTGACCCGGGACACCAATCAGCCCCAGCATTTT
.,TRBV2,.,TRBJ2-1,CASSDWRRIYNEQFF,TGTGCCAGCAGTGATTGGAGACGAATCTACAATGAGCAGTTCTTC
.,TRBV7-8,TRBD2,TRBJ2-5,CASSLPLRELAGGPQETQYF,TGTGCCAGCAGCTTGCCGTTAAGGGAACTAGCGGGGGGGCCTCAAGAGACCCAGTACTTC
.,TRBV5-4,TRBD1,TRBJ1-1,CASRRQGPMNTEAFF,TGTGCCAGCAGAAGACAGGGTCCTATGAACACTGAAGCTTTCTTT
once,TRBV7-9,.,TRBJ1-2,CASSSQGIGYGYTF,TGTGCCAGCAGCTCCCAGGGTATCGGCTATGGCTACACCTTC
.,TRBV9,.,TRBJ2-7,CVFKQKAAYEQYF,TGTGTTTTCAAGCAGAAGGCGGCATACGAGCAGTACTTC
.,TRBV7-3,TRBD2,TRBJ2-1,CASSLGLAGSYNEQFF,TGTGCCAGCAGCTTAGGGCTAGCGGGGAGTTACAATGAGCAGTTCTTC
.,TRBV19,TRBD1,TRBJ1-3,CASSAETGRYGNTIYF,TGTGCCAGTAGTGCAGAGACAGGGCGGTATGGAAACACCATATATTTT
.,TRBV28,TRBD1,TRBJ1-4,CASRYWDSHTEKLFF,TGTGCCAGCAGGTATTGGGACAGCCATACCGAAAAACTGTTTTTT
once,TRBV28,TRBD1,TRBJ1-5,CASSFETGHSNQPQHF,TGTGCCAGCAGTTTCGAGACAGGGCATAGCAATCAGCCCCAGCATTTT
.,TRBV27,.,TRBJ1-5,CASSPSGQLRHQPQHF,TGTGCCAGCAGTCCCTCCGGACAGCTGCGACATCAGCCCCAGCATTTT
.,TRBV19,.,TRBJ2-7,CATLPTASSYEQYF,TGTGCCACCCTACCGACGGCTAGCTCCTACGAGCAGTACTTC
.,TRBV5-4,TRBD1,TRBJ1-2,CASSIPIPGQTPNGYTF,TGTGCCAGCAGCATACCAATCCCGGGACAGACACCCAATGGCTACACCTTC
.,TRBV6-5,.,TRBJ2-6,CATVGANVLTF,TGTGCCACGGTTGGGGCCAACGTCCTGACTTTC
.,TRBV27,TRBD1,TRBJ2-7,CASSLSGTEISYEQYF,TGTGCCAGCAGTTTATCCGGGACAGAGATCTCCTACGAGCAGTACTTC
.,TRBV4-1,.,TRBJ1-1,CASSQGMNTEAFF,TGCGCCAGCAGCCAAGGTATGAACACTGAAGCTTTCTTT
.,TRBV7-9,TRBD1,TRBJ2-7,CASSSGQGASEQYF,TGTGCCAGCAGCTCCGGACAGGGGGCTAGCGAGCAGTACTTC
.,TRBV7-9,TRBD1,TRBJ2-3,CASSSRDRVFTDTQYF,TGTGCCAGCAGCTCCCGGGACAGGGTTTTCACAGATACGCAGTATTTT
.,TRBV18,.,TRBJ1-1,CASSPSPGINTEAFF,TGTGCCAGCTCACCATCCCCAGGGATAAACACTGAAGCTTTCTTT
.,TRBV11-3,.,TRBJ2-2,CASSLQGRNTGELFF,TGTGCCAGCAGCTTACAGGGCAGAAACACCGGGGAGCTGTTTTTT
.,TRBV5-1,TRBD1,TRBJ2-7,CASSFWDRGEAQYF,TGCGCCAGCAGCTTCTGGGACAGGGGAGAAGCGCAGTACTTC
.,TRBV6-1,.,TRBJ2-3,CASVRGARTDTQYF,TGTGCCAGCGTTCGGGGGGCGCGCACAGATACGCAGTATTTT
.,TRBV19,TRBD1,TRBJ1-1,CASRWDRAVTEAFF,TGTGCCAGTAGATGGGACAGGGCTGTCACTGAAGCTTTCTTT
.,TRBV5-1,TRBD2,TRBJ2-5,CASSVGTTPRETQYF,TGCGCCAGCAGCGTCGGGACTACCCCGAGGGAGACCCAGTACTTC
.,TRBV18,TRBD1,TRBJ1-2,CASSPGQGARWGYTF,TGTGCCAGCTCACCGGGACAGGGGGCGCGTTGGGGCTACACCTTC
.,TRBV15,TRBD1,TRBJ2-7,CATSRTGGGSYEQYF,TGTGCCACCAGCAGGACAGGGGGCGGCTCCTACGAGCAGTACTTC
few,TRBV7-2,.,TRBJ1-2,CASSLRDGYTF,TGTGCCAGCAGCCTTCGGGATGGCTACACCTTC
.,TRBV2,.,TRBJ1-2,CASTTEGGYYGYTF,TGTGCCAGCACCACCGAAGGAGGGTACTATGGCTACACCTTC
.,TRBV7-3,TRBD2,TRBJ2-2,CASSLLAGHTGELFF,TGTGCCAGCAGCCTACTAGCGGGGCACACCGGGGAGCTGTTTTTT
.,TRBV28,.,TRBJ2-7,CASSFTGRQYF,TGTGCCAGCAGTTTTACGGGTCGGCAGTACTTC
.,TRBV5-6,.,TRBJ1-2,CASSGQNGYTF,TGTGCCAGCAGCGGGCAGAATGGCTACACCTTC
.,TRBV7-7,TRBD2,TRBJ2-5,CASSWTSGGQETQYF,TGTGCTAGCAGTTGGACTAGCGGGGGCCAAGAGACCCAGTACTTC
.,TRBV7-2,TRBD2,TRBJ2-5,CASSLGIGGAETQYF,TGTGCCAGCAGCTTAGGGATCGGGGGGGCGGAGACCCAGTACTTC
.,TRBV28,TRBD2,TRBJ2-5,CASSLTGTSSETQYF,TGTGCCAGCAGTTTAACTGGGACTAGCTCCGAGACCCAGTACTTC
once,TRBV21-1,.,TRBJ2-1,CASSKMGLRDRVTGEQFF,TGTGCCAGCAGCAAAATGGGGTTGAGGGACAGGGTCACCGGTGAGCAGTTCTTC
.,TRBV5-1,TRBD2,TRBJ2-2,CASSPPGGTGELFF,TGCGCCAGCAGCCCCCCGGGAGGAACCGGGGAGCTGTTTTTT
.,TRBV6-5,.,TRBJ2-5,CASSYEGGGVETQYF,TGTGCCAGCAGTTATGAGGGGGGAGGGGTAGAGACCCAGTACTTC
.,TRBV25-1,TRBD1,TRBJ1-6,CASSTGGYSPLHF,TGTGCCAGCAGTACAGGGGGCTATTCACCCCTCCACTTT